The clone carrying this TCR beta chain was seen a single time. Its specificity is unknown. The sample is drawn from a study of T cell responses to AZD1222 COVID-19 vaccine. CDR3 size: 12 residues. Germline loops: CDR1 SGHDT, CDR2 YYEEEE. Trimming removed 4 bases from V and 1 base from J, with 6 bases in between. TCRdb keeps only in-frame clones here, not all; method: immunoSEQ multiplex PCR. The sample has more than 80,000 clones, approximately 86% seen once; the top ten hold roughly 5.8%. Study-wide findings and caveats: The study identified only 6 or 7 AZD1222 recipients as seropositive at baseline. Two AZD1222 administrations were followed by greater Spike-specific TCR breadth and depth. The study sampled repertoires only after the peak T cell response.

This material consisted of peripheral blood, taken on day 0 of AZD1222 vaccination. This TCR was recovered from an adult in good health. The V gene is TRBV5-6, the J gene TRBJ2-7; no firm D call. CDR3 bases: TGTGCCAGCAGCCATGAATCCTACGAGCAGTACTTC. Protein sequence: CASSHESYEQYF. Full variable domain (missing parts from reference TRBV5-6 and TRBJ2-7): DAGVTQSPTHLIKTRGQQVTLRCSPKSGHDTVSWYQQALGQGPQFIFQYYEEEERQRGNFPDRFSGHQFPNYSSELNVNALLLGDSALYLCASSHESYEQYFGPGTRLTVT.